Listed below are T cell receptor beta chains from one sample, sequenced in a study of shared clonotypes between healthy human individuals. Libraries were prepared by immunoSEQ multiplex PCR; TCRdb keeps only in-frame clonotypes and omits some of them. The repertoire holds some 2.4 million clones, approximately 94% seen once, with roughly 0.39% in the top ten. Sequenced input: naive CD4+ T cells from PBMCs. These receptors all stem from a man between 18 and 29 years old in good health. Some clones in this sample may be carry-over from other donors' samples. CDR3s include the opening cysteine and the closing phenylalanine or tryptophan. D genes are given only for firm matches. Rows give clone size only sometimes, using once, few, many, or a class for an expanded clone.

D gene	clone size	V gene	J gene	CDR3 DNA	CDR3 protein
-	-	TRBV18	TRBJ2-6	TGTGCCAGCTCACCAGGGTTCGGGACTGGGGCCAACGTCCTGACTTTC	CASSPGFGTGANVLTF
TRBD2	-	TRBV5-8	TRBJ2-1	TGTGCCAGCAGCTTTGGGACTAGCGGCCCCGGGGAGCAGTTCTTC	CASSFGTSGPGEQFF
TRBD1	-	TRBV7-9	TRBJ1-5	TGTGCCAGCAGCGACCTAACAGGGGGGGGCAATCAGCCCCAGCATTTT	CASSDLTGGGNQPQHF
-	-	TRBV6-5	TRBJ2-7	TGTGCCAGCAGTTACCAAAGACAGGAATACGAGCAGTACTTC	CASSYQRQEYEQYF
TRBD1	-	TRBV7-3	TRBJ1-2	TGTGCCAGCAGCTCCGGGACAGGGGGCTCTGGCTACACCTTC	CASSSGTGGSGYTF
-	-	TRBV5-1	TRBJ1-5	TGCGCCAGCAGCTCAACAGGGTTGGGCAATCAGCCCCAGCATTTT	CASSSTGLGNQPQHF
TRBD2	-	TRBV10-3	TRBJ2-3	TGTGCCATCAGCCGCGGACTAGCCCGCACAGATACGCAGTATTTT	CAISRGLARTDTQYF
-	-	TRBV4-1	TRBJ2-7	TGCGCCAGCAGCCAAGAGGGACACACTTCATACGAGCAGTACTTC	CASSQEGHTSYEQYF
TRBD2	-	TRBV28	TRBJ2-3	TGTGCCAGCATTAGGTTTAGCGGGAGGCCAGATACGCAGTATTTT	CASIRFSGRPDTQYF
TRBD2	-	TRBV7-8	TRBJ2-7	TGTGCCAGCAGCCTGGGGGGGACCGGCCCCTACGAGCAGTACTTC	CASSLGGTGPYEQYF
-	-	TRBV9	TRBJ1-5	TGTGCCAGCAGCGCTACAGTGGGCAATCAGCCCCAGCATTTT	CASSATVGNQPQHF
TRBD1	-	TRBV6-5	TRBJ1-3	TGTGCCAGCAGTTTGAACAGGGGTCCTCCGAGAAACACCATATATTTT	CASSLNRGPPRNTIYF
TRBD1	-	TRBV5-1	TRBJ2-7	TGCGCCAGCAGCTTGGCCTCTGGACAGGGGAGCCACGAGCAGTACTTC	CASSLASGQGSHEQYF
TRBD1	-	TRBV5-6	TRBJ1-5	TGTGCCAGCAGCTTGGGAGTGGGACAGGGGAATCAGCCCCAGCATTTT	CASSLGVGQGNQPQHF
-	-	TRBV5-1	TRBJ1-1	TGCGCCAGCAGCGGGGGACGGTTGAACACTGAAGCTTTCTTT	CASSGGRLNTEAFF
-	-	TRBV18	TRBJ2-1	TGTGCCAGCTCACCAATACTTCCCTTCCAGGGGGGATACAATGAGCAGTTCTTC	CASSPILPFQGGYNEQFF
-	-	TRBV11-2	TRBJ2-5	TGTGCCAGCAGCTTAGATCACAGGAGGGTAATAGAGACCCAGTACTTC	CASSLDHRRVIETQYF
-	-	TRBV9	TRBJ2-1	TGTGCCAGCAGCGTAGCGGACTGGTACAATGAGCAGTTCTTC	CASSVADWYNEQFF
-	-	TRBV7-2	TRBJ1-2	TGTGCCAGCAGCCTCCTTGGGGCGAACTATGGCTACACCTTC	CASSLLGANYGYTF
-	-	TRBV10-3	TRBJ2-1	TGTGCCATCAGTGAGCGACAGGCTGAGCAGTTCTTC	CAISERQAEQFF
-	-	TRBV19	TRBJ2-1	TGTGCCAGTAGTGAGCACCCGGCAGTCAGTAGCCTTTACAATGAGCAGTTCTTC	CASSEHPAVSSLYNEQFF
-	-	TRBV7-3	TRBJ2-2	TGTGCCAGCAGCTCACGGGCAAACACCGGGGAGCTGTTTTTT	CASSSRANTGELFF
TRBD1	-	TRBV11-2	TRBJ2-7	TGTGCCAGCAGCTTAGCCCGGACAGGGAGCTCCTACGAGCAGTACTTC	CASSLARTGSSYEQYF
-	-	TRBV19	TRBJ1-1	TGTGCCAGTAGCTGGGCTCGTCCTCCCCCGTCGGACAGCCCCACTGAAGCTTTCTTT	CASSWARPPPSDSPTEAFF
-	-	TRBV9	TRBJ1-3	TGTGCCAGCAGCGCCAATCGGGGCAGCGCTGGAAACACCATATATTTT	CASSANRGSAGNTIYF
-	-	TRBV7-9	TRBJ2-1	TGTGCCAGCAGCTCCCTGGACAGCTCCTACAATGAGCAGTTCTTC	CASSSLDSSYNEQFF
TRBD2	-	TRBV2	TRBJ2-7	TGTGCCAGCAGTTTCACTAGCGGCCTCTCCTACGAGCAGTACTTC	CASSFTSGLSYEQYF
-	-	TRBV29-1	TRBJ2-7	TGCAGCGTTGGATCGGGGGCATTGGGCGAGCAGTACTTC	CSVGSGALGEQYF
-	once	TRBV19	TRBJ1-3	TGTGCCAGTAGTTCAGGACAGAACCCTGGAAACACCATATATTTT	CASSSGQNPGNTIYF
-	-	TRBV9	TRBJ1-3	TGTGCCAGCAGCGTAGCTCCCACAAAGAGAAACACCATATATTTT	CASSVAPTKRNTIYF
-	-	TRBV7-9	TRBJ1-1	TGTGCCAGCAGCCCGAGGACGGGCATGAACACTGAAGCTTTCTTT	CASSPRTGMNTEAFF
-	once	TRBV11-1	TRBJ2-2	TGTGCCAGCAGCACGAGACTACGGAACACCGGGGAGCTGTTTTTT	CASSTRLRNTGELFF
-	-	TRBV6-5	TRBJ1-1	TGTGCCAGCAGTTACTTGGGGGTTGTGGGCACTGAAGCTTTCTTT	CASSYLGVVGTEAFF
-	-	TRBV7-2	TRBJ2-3	TGTGCCAGCAGCTTATTGGGATTTGCGGATACGCAGTATTTT	CASSLLGFADTQYF
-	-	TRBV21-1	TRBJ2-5	TGTGCCAGCAGCAATTATCCAGCTCAAGAGACCCAGTACTTC	CASSNYPAQETQYF
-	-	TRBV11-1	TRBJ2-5	TGTGCCAGCAGCTTACAGGGCCTCATTGAGACCCAGTACTTC	CASSLQGLIETQYF
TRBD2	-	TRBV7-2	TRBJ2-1	TGTGCCAGCAGCCTAGGAATCGGGGGGAATGAGCAGTTCTTC	CASSLGIGGNEQFF
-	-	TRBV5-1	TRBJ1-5	TGCGCCAGCAGCTTCAACACAGGAGAGCCCCAGCATTTT	CASSFNTGEPQHF
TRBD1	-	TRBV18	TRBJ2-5	TGTGCCAGCTCACCGGGGACAGGAGAGACCCAGTACTTC	CASSPGTGETQYF
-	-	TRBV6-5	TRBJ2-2	TGTGCCACTCGGGAAGGACTCACCGGGGAGCTGTTTTTT	CATREGLTGELFF
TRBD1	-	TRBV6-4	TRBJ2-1	TGTGCCAGCAGCCTCCAGGGGGCGATAGGTAATGAGCAGTTCTTC	CASSLQGAIGNEQFF
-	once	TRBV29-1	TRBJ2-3	TGCAGCGTTGAATCTGTTGGGGGAGATACGCAGTATTTT	CSVESVGGDTQYF
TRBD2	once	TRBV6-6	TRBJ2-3	TGTGCCAGCAGACTAGCGAGGGACACAGATACGCAGTATTTT	CASRLARDTDTQYF
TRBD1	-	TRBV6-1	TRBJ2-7	TGTGCCGCCCAGGGGGCCAAGTCCTACGAGCAGTACTTC	CAAQGAKSYEQYF
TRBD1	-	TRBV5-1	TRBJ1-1	TGCGCCAGCAGATACGGACAGGAGGGATCTGAAGCTTTCTTT	CASRYGQEGSEAFF